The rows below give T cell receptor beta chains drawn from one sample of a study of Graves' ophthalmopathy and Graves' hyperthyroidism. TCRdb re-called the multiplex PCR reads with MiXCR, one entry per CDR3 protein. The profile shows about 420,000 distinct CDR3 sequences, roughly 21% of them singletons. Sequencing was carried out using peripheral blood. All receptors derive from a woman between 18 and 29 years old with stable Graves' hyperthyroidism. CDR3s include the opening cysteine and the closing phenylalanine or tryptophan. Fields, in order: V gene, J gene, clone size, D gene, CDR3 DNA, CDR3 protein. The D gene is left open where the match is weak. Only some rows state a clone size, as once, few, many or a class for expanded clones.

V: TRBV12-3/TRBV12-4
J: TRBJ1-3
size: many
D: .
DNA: TGTGCCAGCAGTCAATACCGTGACAGCGACTCTGGAAACACCATATATTTT
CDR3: CASSQYRDSDSGNTIYF

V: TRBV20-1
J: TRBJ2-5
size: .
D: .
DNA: TGCAGTGCTAGAGATCGACCTAGCATGGAGACCCAGTACTTC
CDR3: CSARDRPSMETQYF

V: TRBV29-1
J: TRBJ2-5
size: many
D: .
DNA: TGCAGCGGATCAAAATCGGAGAAGGGAAAGACCCAGTACTTC
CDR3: CSGSKSEKGKTQYF

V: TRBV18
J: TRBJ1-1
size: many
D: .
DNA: TGTGCCAGCTCGACCGGGCTGAAGGGCACTGAAGCTTTCTTT
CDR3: CASSTGLKGTEAFF

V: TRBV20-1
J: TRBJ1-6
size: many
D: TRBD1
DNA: TGCAGTGCTAAGGGGGCGCGAAATTCACCCCTCCACTTT
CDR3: CSAKGARNSPLHF

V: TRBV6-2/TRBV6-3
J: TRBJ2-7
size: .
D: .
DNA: TGTGCCAGCTTATCCGGAGAAAAGCGAGCAGCCTTC
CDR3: CASLSGEKRAAF

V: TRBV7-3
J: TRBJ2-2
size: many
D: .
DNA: TGTGCCAGCAGCTTAAAGCGCCGGGGGCGCGGCGGGGAGCTGTTTTTT
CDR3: CASSLKRRGRGGELFF

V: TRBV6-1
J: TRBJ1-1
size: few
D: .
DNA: TGTGCCAGCGAAACTTGGGTTTTCACTGAAGCTTTCTTT
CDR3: CASETWVFTEAFF

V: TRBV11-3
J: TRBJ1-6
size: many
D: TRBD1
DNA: TGTGCCAGCAGCTTAGGGGGACAGTCACCCCTCCACTTT
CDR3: CASSLGGQSPLHF

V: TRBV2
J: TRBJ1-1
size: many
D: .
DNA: TGTGCCAGCAGCCCAATTTACAGGACGGGTGGCACTGAAGCTTTCTTT
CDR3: CASSPIYRTGGTEAFF

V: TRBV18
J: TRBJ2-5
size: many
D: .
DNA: TGTGCCAGCTCACAGGACTTCCAAGAGACCCAGTACTTC
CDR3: CASSQDFQETQYF

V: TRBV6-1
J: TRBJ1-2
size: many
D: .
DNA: TGTGCCAGCAGTGAAGGGACGGGTAACTATGGCTACACCTTC
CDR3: CASSEGTGNYGYTF

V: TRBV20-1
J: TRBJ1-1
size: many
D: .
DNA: TGCAGTGCTAGAGAAAGGGGAGACACTGAAGCTTTCTTT
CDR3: CSARERGDTEAFF

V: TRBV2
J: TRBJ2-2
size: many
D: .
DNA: TGTGCCGTAAAAAACAGGGACGGAGACACCGGGGAGCTGTTTTTT
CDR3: CAVKNRDGDTGELFF

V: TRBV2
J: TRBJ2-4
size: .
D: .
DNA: TGTGCCAGCAGTGAAAGGAGACAAAACATTCAGTACTTC
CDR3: CASSERRQNIQYF

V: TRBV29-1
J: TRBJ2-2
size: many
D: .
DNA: TGCAGCGTTGACAGGTCAGACACCGGGGAGCTGTTTTTT
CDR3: CSVDRSDTGELFF

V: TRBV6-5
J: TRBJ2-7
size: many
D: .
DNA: TGTGCCAGCATGGCGGGTTCCTACGAGCAGTACTTC
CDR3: CASMAGSYEQYF

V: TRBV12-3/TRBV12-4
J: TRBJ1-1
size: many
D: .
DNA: TGTGCCAGCAGGGGTTTTACTGAAGCTTTCTTT
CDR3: CASRGFTEAFF

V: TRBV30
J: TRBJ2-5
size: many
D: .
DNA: TGTGCCTGGAGTGGACTCAAGAAGGAGACCCAGTACTTC
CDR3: CAWSGLKKETQYF

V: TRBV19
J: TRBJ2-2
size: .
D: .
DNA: TGTGCCAGTCGGTTACTTCCCTACACCGGGGAGCTGTTTTTT
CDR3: CASRLLPYTGELFF

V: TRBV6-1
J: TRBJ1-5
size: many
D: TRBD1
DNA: TGTGCCAGCAGGACAGGGGGCGAGAATCAGCCCCAGCATTTT
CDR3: CASRTGGENQPQHF

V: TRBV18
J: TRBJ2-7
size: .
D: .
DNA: TGTGCCAGCTCGTACCGCCGGGCCAGCTTGGGGGACGAGCAGTGCTTC
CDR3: CASSYRRASLGDEQCF

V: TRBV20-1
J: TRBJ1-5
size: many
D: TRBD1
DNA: TGCAGTGCGGCCGGGACAGGGGACTCTTCTCAGCCCCAGCATTTT
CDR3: CSAAGTGDSSQPQHF

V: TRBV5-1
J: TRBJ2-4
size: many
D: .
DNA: TGCGCCAGCAGCTTGGAGACTGCGCCCGGTCGGATTCAGTACTTC
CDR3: CASSLETAPGRIQYF

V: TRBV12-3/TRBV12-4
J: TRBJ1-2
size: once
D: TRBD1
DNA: TGTGCCAGCAGTTTCGGGGGGACAGGGAACTATGGCTACACCTTC
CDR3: CASSFGGTGNYGYTF

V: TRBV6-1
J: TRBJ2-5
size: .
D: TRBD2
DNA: TGTGCCAGCAGCCAGACTAGCGGGGCGGGGGAGACCCAGTACTTC
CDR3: CASSQTSGAGETQYF

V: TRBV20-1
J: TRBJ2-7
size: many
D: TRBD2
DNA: TGCAGTGCCCTGGGGGGAGCGGGAGGTTACTACGAGCAGTACTTC
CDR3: CSALGGAGGYYEQYF

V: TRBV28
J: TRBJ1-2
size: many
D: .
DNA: TGTGCCAGCAGTACTCTTCAGGGAAACTATGGCTACACCTTC
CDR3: CASSTLQGNYGYTF

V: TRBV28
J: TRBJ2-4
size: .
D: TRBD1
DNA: TGTGCCAGCAGTTTTCTGGACAGGGGTGTCAAAAACATTCAGTACTTC
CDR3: CASSFLDRGVKNIQYF

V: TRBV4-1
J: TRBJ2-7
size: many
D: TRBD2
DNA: TGCGCCAGCAGCCAAGTGTCGCGTACGCTCGGGGGGGAGCAGTACTTC
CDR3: CASSQVSRTLGGEQYF

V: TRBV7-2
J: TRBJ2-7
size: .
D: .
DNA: TGTGCCAGCAATCTAGACGGGTACGAGCAGTACTTC
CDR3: CASNLDGYEQYF

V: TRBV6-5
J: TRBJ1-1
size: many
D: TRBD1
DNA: TGTGCCAGCAGTTCGACAGGGACGACTGAAGCTTTCTTT
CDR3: CASSSTGTTEAFF

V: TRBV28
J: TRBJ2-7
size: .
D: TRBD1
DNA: TGTGCCAGTGGTCATCCACCGGGACAGGGTCTCGGCGAGCAGTACTTC
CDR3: CASGHPPGQGLGEQYF

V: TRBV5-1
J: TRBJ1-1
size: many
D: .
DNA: TGCGCCAGCAGAAAAACGGCAGATTCGAACACTGAAGCTTTCTTT
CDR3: CASRKTADSNTEAFF

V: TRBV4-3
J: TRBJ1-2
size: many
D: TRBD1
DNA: TGCGCCAGCAGCCAAGGGCCGGACAGGAGCTATGGCTACACCTTC
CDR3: CASSQGPDRSYGYTF

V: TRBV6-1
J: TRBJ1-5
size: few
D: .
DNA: TGTGCCAGCAGTCCCGACAGAGAGCAGCCCCAGCATTTT
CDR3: CASSPDREQPQHF

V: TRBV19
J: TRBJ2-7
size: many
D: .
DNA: TGTGCCAGTAGTATGGAACTCTCCTTACAGCACCAGCAGTACTTC
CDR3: CASSMELSLQHQQYF

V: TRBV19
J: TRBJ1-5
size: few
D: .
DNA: TGTGCCAGTAGTATGATCCGGGACCGCAATCAGCCCCAGCATTTT
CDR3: CASSMIRDRNQPQHF

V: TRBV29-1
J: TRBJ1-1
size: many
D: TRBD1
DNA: TGCAGCGCCAGGACAGGGGTATTGGATGCTTTCTTT
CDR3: CSARTGVLDAFF

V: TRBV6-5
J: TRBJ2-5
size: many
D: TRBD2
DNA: TGTGCCAGCAGTAGCGGGAACCAAGAGACCCAGTACTTC
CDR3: CASSSGNQETQYF

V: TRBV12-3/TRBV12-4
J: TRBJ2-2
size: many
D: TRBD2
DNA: TGTGCCAGCAGTTCGACTAGCGGGGACAGAAGGACCGGGGAGCTGTTTTTT
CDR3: CASSSTSGDRRTGELFF

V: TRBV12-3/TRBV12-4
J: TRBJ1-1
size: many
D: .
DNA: TGTGCCAGCAGTTTAAGGGGAGGGGGGAACACTGAAGCTTTCTTT
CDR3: CASSLRGGGNTEAFF

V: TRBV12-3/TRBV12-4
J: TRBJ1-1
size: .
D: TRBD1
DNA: TGTGCCAGCAGCGGACAGGGTAATCGTATCGCTTTCTTT
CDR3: CASSGQGNRIAFF

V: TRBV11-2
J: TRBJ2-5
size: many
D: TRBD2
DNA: TGTGCCAGCAGCGAAACTAGCGGGGTCCCAGAGACCCAGTACTTC
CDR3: CASSETSGVPETQYF

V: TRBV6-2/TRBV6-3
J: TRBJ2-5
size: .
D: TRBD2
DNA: TGTGCCAGCAGTCAACTAGCGGGAGTACAAGAGACCCAGTACTTC
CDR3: CASSQLAGVQETQYF

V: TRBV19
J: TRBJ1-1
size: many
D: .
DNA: TGTGCCAGTAGTATGTATGCGGGGGGCAGGCGGAACACTGAAGCTTTCTTT
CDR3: CASSMYAGGRRNTEAFF

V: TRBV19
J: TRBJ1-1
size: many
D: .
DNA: TGTGCCAGTAGTATTTCTGAGGGCGCCACTGAAGCTTTCTTT
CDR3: CASSISEGATEAFF

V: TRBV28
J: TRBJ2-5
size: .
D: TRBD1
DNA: TGTGCCTGCAGTCCGGGGACAGGGGGGGAGACCCAGTACTTC
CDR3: CACSPGTGGETQYF

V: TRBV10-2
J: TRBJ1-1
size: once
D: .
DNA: TGCGCCAGCGGACCTCTAGAGGTTAACACTGAAGCTTTCTTT
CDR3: CASGPLEVNTEAFF